Reported below is one TCR beta chain. Its specificity is not known. Germline values: CDR1 KGHSH, CDR2 LQKENI. This CDR3 is 14 amino acids long. The V gene end was trimmed by 6 bases and the J gene end by 5 bases; junction bases not matched to a gene: 7. The data are from a study of cytomegalovirus exposure and HLA in healthy donors. Study observations and caveats: The classifier reportedly diagnosed cytomegalovirus status with high specificity and sensitivity. In vitro work confirmed that a few CMV-associated chains recognize CMV antigens. Cytomegalovirus-associated status was assigned to roughly 160 TCR beta chains.

Sequencing was performed with immunoSEQ multiplex PCR; in TCRdb, only in-frame clones are kept and a portion is missing. The sample comprises around 350,000 clones, 80% to 90% of which are singletons, and under 0.9% rests with the top ten. The sequence was collected from a woman between 18 and 29 years old in good health and CMV-seronegative. The J gene is TRBJ2-7, the V gene TRBV18, with 10 bases aligning to TRBD1. The sequencing sample was made of PBMCs. The chain's CDR3 is CASSWDRGADEQYF. Here the CDR3 DNA reads TGTGCCAGCTCGTGGGACAGGGGCGCAGACGAGCAGTACTTC.